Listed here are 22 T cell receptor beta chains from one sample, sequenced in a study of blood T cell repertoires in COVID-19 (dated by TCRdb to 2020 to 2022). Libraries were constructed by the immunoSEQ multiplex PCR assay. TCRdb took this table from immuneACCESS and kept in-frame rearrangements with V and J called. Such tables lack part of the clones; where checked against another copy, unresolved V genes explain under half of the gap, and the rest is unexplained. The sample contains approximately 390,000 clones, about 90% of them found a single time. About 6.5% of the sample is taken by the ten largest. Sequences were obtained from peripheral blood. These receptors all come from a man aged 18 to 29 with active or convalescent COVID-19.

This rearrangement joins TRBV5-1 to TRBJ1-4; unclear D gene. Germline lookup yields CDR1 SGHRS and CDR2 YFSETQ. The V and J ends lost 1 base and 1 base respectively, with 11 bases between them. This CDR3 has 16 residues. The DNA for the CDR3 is TGCGCCAGCAGCTTGTCCGCGGGTGGAACTAATGAAAAACTGTTTTTT. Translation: CASSLSAGGTNEKLFF.

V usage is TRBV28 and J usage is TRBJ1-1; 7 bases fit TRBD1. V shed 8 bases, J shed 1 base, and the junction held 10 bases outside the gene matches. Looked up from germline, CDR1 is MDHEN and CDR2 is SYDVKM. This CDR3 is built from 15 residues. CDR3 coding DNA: TGTGCCAGCCTTCCCGCGACAGGGAAGAACACTGAAGCTTTCTTT. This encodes CASLPATGKNTEAFF.

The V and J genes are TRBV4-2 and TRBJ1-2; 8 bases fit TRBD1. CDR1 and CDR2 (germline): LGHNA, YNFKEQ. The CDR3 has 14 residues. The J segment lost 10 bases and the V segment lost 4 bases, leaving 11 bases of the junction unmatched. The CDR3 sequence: CASSRQTGDSDYTF. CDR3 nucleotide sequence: TGTGCCAGCAGCCGACAGACAGGGGATTCCGACTACACCTTC.

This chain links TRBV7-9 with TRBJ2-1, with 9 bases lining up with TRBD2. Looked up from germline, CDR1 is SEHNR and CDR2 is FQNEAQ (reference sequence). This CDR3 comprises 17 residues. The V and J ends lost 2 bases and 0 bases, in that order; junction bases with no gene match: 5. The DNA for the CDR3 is TGTGCCAGCAGCTTACGACTAGCGGAGAGCTCCTACAATGAGCAGTTCTTC. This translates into CASSLRLAESSYNEQFF.

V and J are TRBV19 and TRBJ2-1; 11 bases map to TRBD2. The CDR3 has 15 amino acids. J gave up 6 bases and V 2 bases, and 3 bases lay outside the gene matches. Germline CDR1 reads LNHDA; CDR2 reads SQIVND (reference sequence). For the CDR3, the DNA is TGTGCCAGTAGTATATGGCTAGCGGGGGGCAATGAGCAGTTCTTC. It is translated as CASSIWLAGGNEQFF. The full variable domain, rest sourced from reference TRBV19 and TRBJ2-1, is DGGITQSPKYLFRKEGQNVTLSCEQNLNHDAMYWYRQDPGQGLRLIYYSQIVNDFQKGDIAEGYSVSREKKESFPLTVTSAQKNPTAFYLCASSIWLAGGNEQFFGPGTRLTVL.

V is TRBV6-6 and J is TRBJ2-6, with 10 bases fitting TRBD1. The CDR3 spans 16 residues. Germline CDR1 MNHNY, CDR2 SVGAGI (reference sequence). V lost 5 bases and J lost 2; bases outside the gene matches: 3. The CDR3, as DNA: TGTGCCAGCAGTCGACAGGGGGCGGCTGGGGCCAACGTCCTGACTTTC. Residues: CASSRQGAAGANVLTF.

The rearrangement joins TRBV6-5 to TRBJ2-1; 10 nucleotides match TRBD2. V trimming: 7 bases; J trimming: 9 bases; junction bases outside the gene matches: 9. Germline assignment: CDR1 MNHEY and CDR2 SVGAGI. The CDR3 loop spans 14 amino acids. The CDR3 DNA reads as TGTGCCAGCACCCGAAGGACTAGCGGCGCTGAGCAGTTCTTC. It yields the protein CASTRRTSGAEQFF.

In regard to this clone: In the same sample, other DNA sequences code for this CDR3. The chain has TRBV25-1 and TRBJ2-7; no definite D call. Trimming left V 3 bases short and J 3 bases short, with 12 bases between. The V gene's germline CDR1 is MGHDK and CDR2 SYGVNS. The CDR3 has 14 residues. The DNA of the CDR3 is TGTGCCAGCAGTGAGGCAGGCGCCAGCTACGAGCAGTACTTC. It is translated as CASSEAGASYEQYF.

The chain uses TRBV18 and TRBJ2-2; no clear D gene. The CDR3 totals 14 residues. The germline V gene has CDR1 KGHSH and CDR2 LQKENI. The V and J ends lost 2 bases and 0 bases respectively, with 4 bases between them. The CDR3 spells CASSPITNTGELFF. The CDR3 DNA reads TGTGCCAGCTCACCAATCACGAACACCGGGGAGCTGTTTTTT. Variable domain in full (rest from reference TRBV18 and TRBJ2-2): NAGVMQNPRHLVRRRGQEARLRCSPMKGHSHVYWYRQLPEEGLKFMVYLQKENIIDESGMPKERFSAEFPKEGPSILRIQQVVRGDSAAYFCASSPITNTGELFFGEGSRLTVL.

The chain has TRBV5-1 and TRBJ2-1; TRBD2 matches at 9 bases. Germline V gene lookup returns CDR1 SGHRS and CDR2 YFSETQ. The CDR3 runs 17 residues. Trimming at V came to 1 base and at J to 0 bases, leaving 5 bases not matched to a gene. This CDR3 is CASSLSDSGSSYNEQFF. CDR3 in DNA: TGCGCCAGCAGCTTGTCAGATAGCGGGAGCTCCTACAATGAGCAGTTCTTC. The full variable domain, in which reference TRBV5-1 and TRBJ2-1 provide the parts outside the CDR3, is KAGVTQTPRYLIKTRGQQVTLSCSPISGHRSVSWYQQTPGQGLQFLFEYFSETQRNKGNFPGRFSGRQFSNSRSEMNVSTLELGDSALYLCASSLSDSGSSYNEQFFGPGTRLTVL.

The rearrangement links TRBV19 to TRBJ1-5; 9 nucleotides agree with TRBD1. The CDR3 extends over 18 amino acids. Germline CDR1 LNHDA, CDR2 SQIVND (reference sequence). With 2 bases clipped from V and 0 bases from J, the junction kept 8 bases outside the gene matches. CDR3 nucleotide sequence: TGTGCCAGTAGTATAAGAGGCGGGACAGGGAATAGCAATCAGCCCCAGCATTTT. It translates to CASSIRGGTGNSNQPQHF.

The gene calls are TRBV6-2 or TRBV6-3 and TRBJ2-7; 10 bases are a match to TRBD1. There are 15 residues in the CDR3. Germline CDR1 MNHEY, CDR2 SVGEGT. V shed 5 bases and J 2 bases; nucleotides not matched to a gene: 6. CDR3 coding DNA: TGTGCCAGCAGTACCCGGACAGGGGGGACCTACGAGCAGTACTTC. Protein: CASSTRTGGTYEQYF.

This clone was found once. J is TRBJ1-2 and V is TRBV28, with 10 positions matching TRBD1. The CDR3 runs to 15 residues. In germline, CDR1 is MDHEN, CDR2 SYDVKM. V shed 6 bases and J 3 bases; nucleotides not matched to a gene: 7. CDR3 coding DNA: TGTGCCAGCAGCCGGGGGGACAGGGGCGACTATGGCTACACCTTC. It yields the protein CASSRGDRGDYGYTF.

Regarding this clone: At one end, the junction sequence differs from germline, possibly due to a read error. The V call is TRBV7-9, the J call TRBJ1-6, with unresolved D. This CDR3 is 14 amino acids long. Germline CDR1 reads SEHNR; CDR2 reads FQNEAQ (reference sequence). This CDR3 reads CASTLTMLDSPLHF. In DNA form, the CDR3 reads TGTGCCAGCACCTTAACTATGTTGGATTCACCCCTCCACTTT.

CDR3 coding DNA: TGCGCCAGCAGCCAAGGACAGGGCCCAGATACGCAGTATTTT. Translated: CASSQGQGPDTQYF. This sequence joins TRBV4-1 and TRBJ2-3; 7 bases are a match to TRBD1. The CDR3 sequence is 14 residues long. Trimming cost V 1 base and J 4 bases; bases outside gene matches: 2. Germline-derived CDR1 and CDR2 are MGHRA and YSYEKL.

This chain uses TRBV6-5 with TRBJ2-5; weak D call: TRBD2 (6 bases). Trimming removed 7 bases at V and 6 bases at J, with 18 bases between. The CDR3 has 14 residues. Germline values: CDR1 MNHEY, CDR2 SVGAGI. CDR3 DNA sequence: TGTGCCAGCACCCCCTCGGGGGTGGGAAAGACCCAGTACTTC. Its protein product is CASTPSGVGKTQYF.

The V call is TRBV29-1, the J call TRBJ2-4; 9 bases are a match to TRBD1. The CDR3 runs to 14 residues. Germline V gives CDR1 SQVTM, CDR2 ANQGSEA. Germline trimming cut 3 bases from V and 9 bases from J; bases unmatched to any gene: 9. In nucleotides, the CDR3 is TGCAGCGTTGACAAGGGACAGGGTAAAGGCATTCAGTACTTC. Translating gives CSVDKGQGKGIQYF.

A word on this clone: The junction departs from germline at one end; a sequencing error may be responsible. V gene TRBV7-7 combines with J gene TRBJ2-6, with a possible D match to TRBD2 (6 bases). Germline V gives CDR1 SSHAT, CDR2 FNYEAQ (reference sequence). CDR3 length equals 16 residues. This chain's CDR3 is CASSLGSGTGANVLTF. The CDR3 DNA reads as TGTGCCAGCAGCTTAGGGTCAGGGACTGGGGCCAACGTGCTGACTTTC.

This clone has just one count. CDR3 sequence reads: CASSPQFYNEQFF. The CDR3 nucleotides read TGTGCCAGCAGCCCCCAGTTCTACAATGAGCAGTTCTTC. This rearrangement joins TRBV14 to TRBJ2-1; D not resolved. The V and J ends lost 4 bases and 3 bases respectively, with 7 bases between them. Germline CDR1 reads SGHDN; CDR2 reads FVKESK. This CDR3 contains 13 residues.

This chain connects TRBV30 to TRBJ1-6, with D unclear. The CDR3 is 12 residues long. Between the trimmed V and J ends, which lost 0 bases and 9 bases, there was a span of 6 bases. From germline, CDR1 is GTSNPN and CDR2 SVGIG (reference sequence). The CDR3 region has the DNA TGTGCCTGGAGTGTCTATGGTTCACCCCTCCACTTT. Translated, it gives CAWSVYGSPLHF.

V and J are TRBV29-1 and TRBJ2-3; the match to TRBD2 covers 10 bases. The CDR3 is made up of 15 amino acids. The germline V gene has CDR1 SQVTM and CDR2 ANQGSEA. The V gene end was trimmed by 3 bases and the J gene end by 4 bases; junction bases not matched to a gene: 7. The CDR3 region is CSVDVASGRSDTQYF. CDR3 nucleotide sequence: TGCAGCGTTGATGTCGCTAGCGGGAGATCAGATACGCAGTATTTT.

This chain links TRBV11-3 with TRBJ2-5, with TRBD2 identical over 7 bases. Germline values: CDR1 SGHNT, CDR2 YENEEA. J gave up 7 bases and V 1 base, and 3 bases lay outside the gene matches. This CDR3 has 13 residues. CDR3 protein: CASSLGTGGTQYF. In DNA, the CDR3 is TGTGCCAGCAGCTTAGGAACGGGAGGGACCCAGTACTTC. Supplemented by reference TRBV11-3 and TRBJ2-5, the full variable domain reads EAGVVQSPRYKIIEKKQPVAFWCNPISGHNTLYWYLQNLGQGPELLIRYENEEAVDDSQLPKDRFSAERLKGVDSTLKIQPAELGDSAVYLCASSLGTGGTQYFGPGTRLLVL.